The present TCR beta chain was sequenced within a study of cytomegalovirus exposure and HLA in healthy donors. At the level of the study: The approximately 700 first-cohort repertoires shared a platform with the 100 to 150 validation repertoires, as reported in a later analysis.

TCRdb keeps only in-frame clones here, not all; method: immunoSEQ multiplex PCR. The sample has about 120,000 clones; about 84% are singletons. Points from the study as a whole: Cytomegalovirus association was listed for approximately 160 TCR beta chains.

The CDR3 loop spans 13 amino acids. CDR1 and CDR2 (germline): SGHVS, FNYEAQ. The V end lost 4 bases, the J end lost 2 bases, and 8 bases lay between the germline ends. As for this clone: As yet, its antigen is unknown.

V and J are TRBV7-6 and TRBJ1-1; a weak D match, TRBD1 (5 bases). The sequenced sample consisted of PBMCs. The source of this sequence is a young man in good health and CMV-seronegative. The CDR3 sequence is CASSSTVNTEAFF. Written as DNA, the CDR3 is TGTGCCAGCAGCTCGACAGTCAACACTGAAGCTTTCTTT. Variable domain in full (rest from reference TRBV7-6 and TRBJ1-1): GAGVSQSPRYKVTKRGQDVALRCDPISGHVSLYWYRQALGQGPEFLTYFNYEAQQDKSGLPNDRFSAERPEGSISTLTIQRTEQRDSAMYRCASSSTVNTEAFFGQGTRLTVV.